The following is a T cell receptor beta chain sequence with its context. Its antigen remains unidentified. This entry belongs to a study of cytomegalovirus exposure and HLA in healthy donors. For the study at large: Falling in the Caucasian-associated ancestry cluster were 65% to 90% of some 400 genotyped donors.

The PCR ran on 60 Vbeta and 13 Jbeta primers. TCRdb's table, derived via immunoSEQ multiplex PCR, lists solely in-frame clones and lacks some. The top ten clones hold less than 3.5% of a sample with approximately 120,000 clones, 17% of them seen once. Findings and limits, study-wide: Prior analysis indicated that the majority of TCR beta V segments exhibited productivity approximately 90% or approximately 30% of the time. The study assumed roughly uniform donor sequencing depth for presence/absence analyses.

The receptor comes from a female donor in good health and CMV-seropositive. Sequenced material: PBMCs.

CDR3 loop: CASSVARGSYNEQFF. The CDR3 DNA reads as TGTGCCAGCAGCGTAGCCAGGGGGTCCTACAATGAGCAGTTCTTC. The chain recombines TRBV9 with TRBJ2-1; 7 nucleotides line up with TRBD1. The CDR3 covers 15 residues. With V trimmed by 0 bases and J by 1 base, 1 base remained unmatched. Germline-derived CDR1 and CDR2 are SGDLS and YYNGEE.